Below are 25 T cell receptor beta chains sequenced from a single sample in a study of blood T cells in healthy people across ages. With a J-beta primer mix and a sample-barcoded 5' primer, a second PCR ran about 7 to 11 cycles. MiXCR, run by TCRdb on the 5' RACE reads, gives a single entry per CDR3 protein. The profile shows around 1,000,000 distinct CDR3 sequences, around 25% of them singletons. These data are also associated with another study on T cells of mothers and their children.

The sequencing input was blood. Receptor source: a girl under 10 years old in good health.

This clonotype was detected a few times. The V gene is TRBV18, the J gene TRBJ2-7; D perhaps matches TRBD1 (5 bases). The CDR3 covers 13 residues. Trimming took off 3 bases at V and 6 bases at J, with 12 bases between the two ends. CDR1 is KGHSH, CDR2 LQKENI, per germline. CDR3 region: CASSPISGSEQYF. CDR3 in DNA: TGTGCCAGCTCACCTATTTCAGGGTCCGAGCAGTACTTC.

The chain combines TRBV7-3 with TRBJ2-3; possible D gene TRBD2, 5 bases. The germline V and J ends were trimmed by 4 bases and 6 bases, with 20 bases remaining between them. Germline V CDR1 and CDR2: SGHTA, FQGTGA. This CDR3 has 16 amino acids. CDR3 DNA sequence: TGTGCCAGCAGCTCAAAAAGCGGTACCGGCGGGGATACGCAGTATTTT. Protein product: CASSSKSGTGGDTQYF.

There are a few counts of this clonotype. This sequence joins TRBV28 and TRBJ2-5, with TRBD2 identical over 11 bases. Trimming removed 5 bases from V and 0 bases from J; junction bases left unmatched: 5. Germline lookup yields CDR1 MDHEN and CDR2 SYDVKM. The CDR3 covers 16 residues. The CDR3 region is CASSDGTSGYQETQYF. CDR3 DNA sequence: TGTGCCAGCAGTGACGGGACTAGCGGATACCAAGAGACCCAGTACTTC. Together with reference TRBV28 and TRBJ2-5, the CDR3 gives the full variable domain: DVKVTQSSRYLVKRTGEKVFLECVQDMDHENMFWYRQDPGLGLRLIYFSYDVKMKEKGDIPEGYSVSREKKERFSLILESASTNQTSMYLCASSDGTSGYQETQYFGPGTRLLVL.

The rearrangement links TRBV20-1 to TRBJ2-5, with 8 bases identical to TRBD2. TRBJ2-1 matches the DNA end more closely, so the J call is doubtful. This CDR3 is built from 14 residues. Germline V gene data show CDR1 as DFQATT and CDR2 as SNEGSKA (reference sequence). The CDR3 spells CSAGLAGIYNEQFF. The CDR3 nucleotides are TGCAGTGCTGGGTTAGCGGGAATCTACAATGAGCAGTTCTTC.

This clonotype was seen more than once but under ten times. The rearrangement uses TRBV7-3 and TRBJ2-2; tentatively, D is TRBD1 (6 bases). Germline CDR1 is SGHTA and CDR2 is FQGTGA. With 0 bases removed from V and 2 bases from J, the gap between germline ends came to 7 bases. The CDR3 spans 15 residues. In DNA form, the CDR3 reads TGTGCCAGCAGCTTAACGGGACATAACACCGGGGAGCTGTTTTTT. Translation gives CASSLTGHNTGELFF.

The chain couples TRBV20-1 to TRBJ1-5; a weak D match, TRBD1 (5 bases). Germline V gene sequence: CDR1 DFQATT, CDR2 SNEGSKA (reference sequence). With 5 bases removed from V and 4 bases from J, the gap between germline ends came to 15 bases. This CDR3 has 14 residues. CDR3: CSAVFETANQPQHF. CDR3 sequence (DNA): TGCAGTGCTGTATTCGAGACAGCTAATCAGCCCCAGCATTTT.

The chain employs TRBV7-9 and TRBJ2-5; D ambiguous. This CDR3 is 14 amino acids long. Germline CDR1 SEHNR, CDR2 FQNEAQ (reference sequence). Trimming took off 2 bases at V and 0 bases at J, with 7 bases between the two ends. In DNA, the CDR3 is TGTGCCAGCAGCTTAAGTCAGCACCAAGAGACCCAGTACTTC. Translation: CASSLSQHQETQYF.

A remark on this clonotype: At one end the junction does not follow the germline gene, possibly because of a read error. This sequence joins TRBV12-3 or TRBV12-4 and TRBJ2-5; D ambiguous. The CDR3 length is 13 residues. CDR3 nucleotide sequence: TGTGCCGGCAGTCTCACTGGCTACCCTCCGGAGTTCTTC. It codes for CAGSLTGYPPEFF.

The sample holds a few counts of this clonotype. This rearrangement joins TRBV20-1 to TRBJ2-3, with unresolved D. CDR3 size: 13 residues. The ends were cut back, 8 bases at V and 3 bases at J, with 15 bases in the middle. CDR1 DFQATT and CDR2 SNEGSKA come from the germline V gene (reference sequence). CDR3 protein: CSPQRGATDTQYF. The DNA of the CDR3 is TGCAGTCCCCAACGCGGAGCAACAGATACGCAGTATTTT.

The chain links TRBV20-1 to TRBJ2-5; the match to TRBD1 covers 8 bases. CDR3 length: 14 residues. Germline V gives CDR1 DFQATT, CDR2 SNEGSKA (reference sequence). The junction had 6 bases not matched to a gene; V was cut back by 1 base and J by 5 bases. The CDR3 coding sequence is TGCAGTGCTAGAGTTCGACAGGGGTATGAGACCCAGTACTTC. Translating it yields CSARVRQGYETQYF.

This clonotype was observed a few times. J is TRBJ2-7 and V is TRBV20-1, with D possibly being TRBD1 (5 bases). The CDR3 has 14 amino acids. V was cut by 4 bases and J by 2 bases, with 15 bases left in between. Germline CDR1 reads DFQATT; CDR2 reads SNEGSKA (reference sequence). CDR3 in amino acids: CSAKDIMGPYEQYF. As DNA, the CDR3 is TGCAGTGCTAAGGACATAATGGGCCCCTACGAGCAGTACTTC.

This clonotype was found once. This sequence joins TRBV5-4 and TRBJ1-5, with D maybe TRBD1 (5 bases). The CDR3 runs 13 residues. The germline CDR1 and CDR2 sequences are SGHNT and YYREEE (reference sequence). V lost 4 bases and J 6 bases, leaving 11 bases between the germline ends. The CDR3 sequence: CASSRDGSQPQHF. CDR3 DNA sequence: TGTGCCAGCAGCCGGGACGGCTCTCAGCCCCAGCATTTT.

A few counts support this clonotype. The chain has TRBV3-1 and TRBJ1-2; D is perhaps TRBD1 (5 bases). The germline V and J ends were trimmed by 3 bases and 6 bases, with 23 bases remaining between them. Germline CDR1 is LGHDT and CDR2 is YNNKEL (reference sequence). This CDR3 region has 17 residues. CDR3 in amino acids: CASSQGSWGEVFDGYTF. In DNA form, the CDR3 reads TGTGCCAGCAGCCAGGGGAGTTGGGGGGAAGTTTTCGATGGCTACACCTTC.

With regard to this clonotype: One junction end does not reproduce the germline sequence, and a read error may be involved. The chain has TRBV9 and TRBJ2-4, with D uncertain. Germline CDR1 and CDR2: SGDLS and YYNGEE. CDR3 length: 14 amino acids. The CDR3 nucleotides are TGTGCCAGCAGTGTAGGCCCCGGTTTTAGGATTCAGTACTTC. Translation: CASSVGPGFRIQYF.

V is TRBV12-3 or TRBV12-4 and J is TRBJ2-7; 9 nucleotides agree with TRBD1. J lost 5 bases, V lost 6 bases, and 11 bases had no gene match. The CDR3 spans 15 residues. The CDR3 loop reads CASRKGQGRSDEQYF. Here the CDR3 DNA reads TGTGCCAGCAGAAAAGGACAGGGGCGTAGTGACGAGCAGTACTTC.

The chain is built from TRBV20-1 and TRBJ2-1, with 8 nucleotides matching TRBD2. Germline CDR1 is DFQATT and CDR2 is SNEGSKA (reference sequence). The junction had 13 bases not matched to a gene; V was cut back by 5 bases and J by 4 bases. This CDR3 region has 16 residues. CDR3 region: CSAVGLSGGLYNEQFF. For the CDR3, the DNA is TGCAGTGCTGTCGGGTTAAGCGGGGGACTATACAATGAGCAGTTCTTC.

This clonotype has only a few counts. The chain employs TRBV3-1 and TRBJ2-7; tentative D call: TRBD2 (5 bases). CDR3 length: 14 residues. Germline CDR1 is LGHDT and CDR2 is YNNKEL (reference sequence). Trimming took 5 bases from V and 1 from J, leaving 12 bases between them. The CDR3 is CASSDLSGSYEQYF. The CDR3 DNA follows: TGTGCCAGCAGCGACCTAAGCGGATCCTACGAGCAGTACTTC.

Concerning this clonotype itself: At one end the junction does not follow the germline gene, possibly because of a read error. The chain's CDR3 is CASTEQGAGEGTQYF. DNA of the CDR3: TGTGCCAGCACTGAACAGGGGGCCGGTGAGGGGACCCAGTACTTC. The rearrangement joins TRBV2 to TRBJ2-5; 9 nucleotides match TRBD1. The CDR3 spans 15 residues. In germline, CDR1 is SNHLY, CDR2 FYNNEI. Filled out from reference TRBV2 and TRBJ2-5, the complete variable domain reads EPEVTQTPSHQVTQMGQEVILRCVPISNHLYFYWYRQILGQKVEFLVSFYNNEISEKSEIFDDQFSVERPDGSNFTLKIRSTKLEDSAMYFCASTEQGAGEGTQYFGPGTRLLVL.

The genes are TRBV6-1 and TRBJ1-5; D gene ambiguous. Germline V lookup: CDR1 MNHNS, CDR2 SASEGT. Trimming shortened V by 0 bases and J by 4 bases, and 7 bases separated the two germline ends. The CDR3 runs to 14 residues. CDR3 amino acids: CASSEAGRNQPQHF. CDR3 DNA sequence: TGTGCCAGCAGTGAAGCGGGCCGGAATCAGCCCCAGCATTTT.

This clonotype was observed a few times. The chain joins TRBV27 to TRBJ1-4; D not certain. CDR1 and CDR2 from the germline V gene are MNHEY and SMNVEV (reference sequence). Trimming took off 5 bases at V and 7 bases at J, with 11 bases between the two ends. This CDR3 has 13 residues. CDR3 sequence reads: CASSREFSEKLFF. Written as DNA, the CDR3 is TGTGCCAGCAGTCGGGAATTCAGTGAAAAACTGTTTTTT.

This sequence joins TRBV4-1 and TRBJ2-7; D is ambiguous. The CDR3 totals 11 residues. The V end lost 3 bases, the J end lost 5 bases, and 5 bases lay between the germline ends. Per the germline V gene, CDR1 is MGHRA and CDR2 is YSYEKL. CDR3 protein: CASSHGDEQYF. Written as DNA, the CDR3 is TGCGCCAGCAGCCATGGAGACGAGCAGTACTTC.

The chain joins TRBV7-2 to TRBJ2-5; 9 bases align to TRBD2. V shed 3 bases and J 5 bases; nucleotides not matched to a gene: 7. The CDR3 runs to 15 residues. Per germline, CDR1 SGHTA and CDR2 FQGNSA. The CDR3 spells CASSFGGGGVETQYF. The DNA for the CDR3 is TGTGCCAGCAGCTTCGGTGGCGGGGGGGTGGAGACCCAGTACTTC.

This clonotype was detected a few times. This sequence joins TRBV29-1 and TRBJ1-2; D is undetermined. The CDR3 extends over 10 amino acids. Trimming removed 3 bases at V and 6 bases at J, with 5 bases between. The germline V gene encodes CDR1 SQVTM and CDR2 ANQGSEA. The CDR3 region has the DNA TGCAGCGTTGAGGGTGATGGCTACACCTTC. Translated: CSVEGDGYTF. The full variable domain, rest sourced from reference TRBV29-1 and TRBJ1-2, is SAVISQKPSRDICQRGTSLTIQCQVDSQVTMMFWYRQQPGQSLTLIATANQGSEATYESGFVIDKFPISRPNLTFSTLTVSNMSPEDSSIYLCSVEGDGYTFGSGTRLTVV.

The V call is TRBV7-9, the J call TRBJ2-6, with a possible D match to TRBD2 (5 bases). The germline V gene encodes CDR1 SEHNR and CDR2 FQNEAQ (reference sequence). CDR3 size: 13 residues. Trimming left V 9 bases short and J 4 bases short, with 10 bases between. The CDR3 nucleotides read TGTGCCAGGTCGGGATCAGGGGCCAACGTCCTGACTTTC. Translated, it gives CARSGSGANVLTF.

The chain couples TRBV29-1 to TRBJ1-4; D is uncertain. Trimming removed 6 bases at V and 7 bases at J, with 18 bases between. Germline values: CDR1 SQVTM, CDR2 ANQGSEA. This CDR3 region has 14 residues. The DNA of the CDR3 is TGCAGCGTGTTGGGTTCGGGTGGCGGTGAAAAACTGTTTTTT. It translates to CSVLGSGGGEKLFF.